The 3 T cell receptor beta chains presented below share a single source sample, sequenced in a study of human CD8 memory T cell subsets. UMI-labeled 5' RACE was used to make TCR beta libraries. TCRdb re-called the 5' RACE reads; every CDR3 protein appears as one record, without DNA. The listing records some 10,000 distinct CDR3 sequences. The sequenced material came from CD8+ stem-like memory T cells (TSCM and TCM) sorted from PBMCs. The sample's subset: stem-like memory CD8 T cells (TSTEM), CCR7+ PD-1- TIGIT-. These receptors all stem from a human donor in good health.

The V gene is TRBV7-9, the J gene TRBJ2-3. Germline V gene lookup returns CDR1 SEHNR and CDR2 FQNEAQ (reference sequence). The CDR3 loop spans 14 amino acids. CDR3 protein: CASSLAYGPDTQYF. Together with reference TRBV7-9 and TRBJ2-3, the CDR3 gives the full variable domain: DTGVSQNPRHKITKRGQNVTFRCDPISEHNRLYWYRQTLGQGPEFLTYFQNEAQLEKSRLLSDRFSAERPKGSFSTLEIQRTEQGDSAMYLCASSLAYGPDTQYFGPGTRLTVL.

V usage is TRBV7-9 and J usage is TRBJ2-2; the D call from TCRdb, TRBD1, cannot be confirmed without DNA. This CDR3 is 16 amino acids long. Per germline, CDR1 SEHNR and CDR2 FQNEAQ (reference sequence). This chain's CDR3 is CASSTTDRGNTGELFF.

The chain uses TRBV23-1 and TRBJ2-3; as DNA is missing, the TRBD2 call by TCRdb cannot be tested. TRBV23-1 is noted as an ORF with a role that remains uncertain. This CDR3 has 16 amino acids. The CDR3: CASRRPGLAVTDTQYF.